This TCR beta chain stems from a study of blood T cell repertoires in COVID-19. Whole-study context: The United States, Italy and Spain provided the acute and convalescent COVID-19 samples. Sample material is recorded as cDNA or gDNA derived from T cells, B-cell-depleted T cells, or PBMCs.

The CDR3 contains 13 residues. Trimming removed 5 bases from V and 7 bases from J, with 14 bases in between. Germline loops: CDR1 KGHSH, CDR2 LQKENI. Authors' methods: Reference gene primer amplification yielded estimated nucleated cell counts. Produced via immunoSEQ multiplex PCR; TCRdb's table is partial and in-frame only. V, J and clone size were drawn from that table, and D and trimming were deduced from the DNA. The sample contains some 110,000 clones, 82% of which appear only once. Sequenced input: peripheral blood. The clonotype was recovered from a woman in her 70s with acute or convalescent COVID-19. V is TRBV18 and J is TRBJ1-2, with D maybe TRBD1 (6 bases). CDR3 protein: CASSTDRSSGYTF. The CDR3 nucleotides read TGTGCCAGCTCAACAGACAGGTCTAGTGGCTACACCTTC. The full variable domain, rest sourced from reference TRBV18 and TRBJ1-2, is NAGVMQNPRHLVRRRGQEARLRCSPMKGHSHVYWYRQLPEEGLKFMVYLQKENIIDESGMPKERFSAEFPKEGPSILRIQQVVRGDSAAYFCASSTDRSSGYTFGSGTRLTVV.